Described below is a single TCR beta chain sequence and its context. The antigen remains undetermined. There are 13 residues in the CDR3. The germline V gene encodes CDR1 SEHNR and CDR2 FQNEAQ (reference sequence). Trimming stripped 0 bases from V and 10 bases from J, with 9 bases between. This specimen belongs to a study of shared clonotypes between healthy human individuals. Turning to the study itself: For every donor, three CD4 naive, three CD4 memory, two CD8 naive and one CD8 memory plates were used. Notes on the study in general: Among the subsets, naive ones generally showed larger estimated richness than memory ones.

Assay used: immunoSEQ multiplex PCR; TCRdb lists only in-frame clones, some missing. The sample consists of some 2.1 million clones, 93% of them appearing once. Terminally differentiated effector memory CD45RA+ cells were excluded by CCR7 positive selection of CD45RO-negative cells. This clonotype was sampled from a man younger than 35 in good health. Some clones in this sample may be carry-over from other donors' samples. The sample taken for sequencing was naive CD8+ T cells from PBMCs. This chain uses TRBV7-9 with TRBJ2-2; D not resolved. In DNA, the CDR3 is TGTGCCAGCAGCTTAGCTAATTGGGTGGAGCTGTTTTTT. It codes for CASSLANWVELFF.